Listed below are T cell receptor beta chains from one sample, sequenced in a study of beta chain features in type 1 diabetes. TCRdb's copy holds only in-frame clones and misses some; the assay was immunoSEQ multiplex PCR. The sample holds 200,000 to 300,000 clones, 68% seen once. The specimen sequenced was naive CD4+ T cells from blood. These receptors were collected from a man younger than 40 in good health. CDR3s include the opening cysteine and the closing phenylalanine or tryptophan. The D gene is left open where the match is weak. A clone size is listed for some rows: how often the clone was seen (once, few, many), or a class if it is expanded.

>NA|TRBV7-6|NA|TRBJ2-5
CASSLALNRDETQYF
TGTGCCAGCAGCTTAGCGCTTAACAGGGATGAGACCCAGTACTTC
>NA|TRBV11-2|NA|TRBJ2-5
CASSARTVQETQYF
TGTGCCAGCAGCGCGCGGACAGTCCAAGAGACCCAGTACTTC
>NA|TRBV29-1|NA|TRBJ2-7
CSGAEGGRLTAQYF
TGCAGCGGGGCCGAGGGTGGGAGGCTTACCGCGCAGTACTTC
>NA|TRBV2|NA|TRBJ2-7
CASRPSSYEQYF
TGTGCCAGCAGACCGAGCTCCTACGAGCAGTACTTC
>NA|TRBV5-6|NA|TRBJ1-5
CASSFGDQPQHF
TGTGCCAGCAGCTTCGGAGATCAGCCCCAGCATTTT
>NA|TRBV5-6|NA|TRBJ2-2
CASSFRQTANTGELFF
TGTGCCAGCAGCTTCCGTCAAACAGCGAACACCGGGGAGCTGTTTTTT
>NA|TRBV29-1|NA|TRBJ1-1
CSVEKLKEDTEAFF
TGCAGCGTTGAAAAGCTAAAAGAGGACACTGAAGCTTTCTTT
>once|TRBV16|NA|TRBJ2-7
CASSHSYSYEQYF
TGTGCCAGCAGCCACTCTTACTCCTACGAGCAGTACTTC
>NA|TRBV29-1|NA|TRBJ1-2
CSVLRAGYGYTF
TGCAGCGTTCTCAGGGCCGGCTATGGCTACACCTTC
>NA|TRBV4-2|NA|TRBJ2-5
CASSQDRETQYF
TGTGCCAGCAGCCAAGATCGAGAGACCCAGTACTTC
>few|TRBV29-1|NA|TRBJ2-7
CSVEIPPEQYF
TGCAGCGTTGAAATCCCCCCTGAGCAGTACTTC
>NA|TRBV7-2|TRBD1|TRBJ2-1
CASSSDPGQGNEQFF
TGTGCCAGCAGCTCCGACCCGGGACAGGGCAATGAGCAGTTCTTC